This is a list of T cell receptor beta chains from one sample in a study of T cell changes during pregnancy in multiple sclerosis. Profiled with immunoSEQ multiplex PCR; TCRdb holds only in-frame clones, not every one. Among under 70,000 clones listed, 90% to 95% were seen once. The material sequenced was CD8+ T cells from peripheral blood mononuclear cells, taken after pregnancy. The receptors were gathered from a female donor with multiple sclerosis, enrolled in a pregnancy study. The CDR3 runs from the conserved cysteine through the conserved F or W. D genes are given only for firm matches. Size values are once, few and many counts, or a class for expanded clones, and some rows have none.

size	J	D	V	DNA	CDR3
NA	TRBJ2-4	NA	TRBV30	TGTGCCTGGAGGTCCCGGGACACGGCCAAAAACATTCAGTACTTC	CAWRSRDTAKNIQYF
few	TRBJ2-7	TRBD2	TRBV27	TGTGCCAGCAGTTTTGGAGCGGGAGTTGGGGAGCAGTACTTC	CASSFGAGVGEQYF
once	TRBJ2-7	TRBD2	TRBV7-9	TGTGCCAGCAGCTTACGCGGGAGGCCCTACGAGCAGTACTTC	CASSLRGRPYEQYF
NA	TRBJ1-2	TRBD1	TRBV29-1	TGCAGCGTCGAACACAGACAGGGCTCGCTCGTTGGCTACACCTTC	CSVEHRQGSLVGYTF
NA	TRBJ2-7	TRBD2	TRBV4-1	TGCGCCAGCAGCCAAGAAGGGACTAGGAGGTCCTACGAGCAGTACTTC	CASSQEGTRRSYEQYF
NA	TRBJ2-1	NA	TRBV6-5	TGTGCCAGCAGTTACTCTACTAGGAGCTCCTACAATGAGCAGTTCTTC	CASSYSTRSSYNEQFF
NA	TRBJ2-1	TRBD2	TRBV5-6	TGTGCCAGCAGCTTGGGTAGTTCTAGCGGGACCTACAATGAGCAGTTCTTC	CASSLGSSSGTYNEQFF
NA	TRBJ1-5	NA	TRBV19	TGTGCCAGTAGTGGAGACAGGTACGATCAGCCCCAGCATTTT	CASSGDRYDQPQHF
NA	TRBJ2-7	TRBD1	TRBV18	TGTGCCAGCTCACCGGGGACAGGGCGGTACGAGCAGTACTTC	CASSPGTGRYEQYF
NA	TRBJ2-1	TRBD1	TRBV2	TGTGCCAGCAGTTCAGGACAGGGGACCTACAATGAGCAGTTCTTC	CASSSGQGTYNEQFF
once	TRBJ2-5	TRBD2	TRBV2	TGTGCCAGCAGTGAATGGACTAGCGGGAGGGGTGAGGAGACCCAGTACTTC	CASSEWTSGRGEETQYF
NA	TRBJ1-4	TRBD1	TRBV6-1	TGTGCCAGCAGTGAACCCCGGGACAGATACGAAAAACTGTTTTTT	CASSEPRDRYEKLFF
NA	TRBJ2-3	NA	TRBV7-6	TGTGCCAGCAGCCCGCCCGGTCCTCGGACAGATACGCAGTATTTT	CASSPPGPRTDTQYF
NA	TRBJ1-1	NA	TRBV5-1	TGCGCCAGCAGCCCGGGACAAATAAACACTGAAGCTTTCTTT	CASSPGQINTEAFF
NA	TRBJ2-2	NA	TRBV6-5	TGTGCCAGCAGTTATTACAGGTACACCGGGGAGCTGTTTTTT	CASSYYRYTGELFF
NA	TRBJ2-1	NA	TRBV21-1	TGTGCCAGCAGCAAAATCCAACTCAGGGGTTACGAGCAGTTCTTC	CASSKIQLRGYEQFF
NA	TRBJ1-5	NA	TRBV19	TGTGCCAGTAGTATGGGGGGGGCATTCAATCAGCCCCAGCATTTT	CASSMGGAFNQPQHF
NA	TRBJ1-2	TRBD1	TRBV2	TGTGCCAGCAGCGACAGGGGGCCAGAGGGCTACACCTTC	CASSDRGPEGYTF
once	TRBJ2-7	NA	TRBV6-6	TGTGCCAGCAGTTACGACATGACCTACGAGCAGTACTTC	CASSYDMTYEQYF
NA	TRBJ2-1	TRBD1	TRBV12-5	TGTGCTAGTGGTTTGGCCGGGACAGGGGGCTTCAATGAGCAGTTCTTC	CASGLAGTGGFNEQFF
NA	TRBJ1-2	NA	TRBV19	TGTGCCAGTAGTAGTGGGGACACTATTACCTATGGCTACACCTTC	CASSSGDTITYGYTF
NA	TRBJ1-2	NA	TRBV19	TGTGCCAGTTCACCCGACAGCCTCTATGGCTACACCTTC	CASSPDSLYGYTF
NA	TRBJ1-2	NA	TRBV7-9	TGTGCCAGCAGCTTAACGTCTGCAGGGGTTGGTGGCTACACCTTC	CASSLTSAGVGGYTF
NA	TRBJ2-4	TRBD2	TRBV18	TGTGCCAGCTCAAACGTAGCGGGAGCGTTAAACATTCAGTACTTC	CASSNVAGALNIQYF
NA	TRBJ2-1	NA	TRBV27	TGTGCCAGCAGTTTAGGGGGGGCCAATGAGCAGTTCTTC	CASSLGGANEQFF
NA	TRBJ2-1	TRBD2	TRBV2	TGTGCCAGCAGTCGGACTAGCGGGACCTACAATGAGCAGTTCTTC	CASSRTSGTYNEQFF
NA	TRBJ2-7	TRBD2	TRBV27	TGTGCCAGCAGTCCGGGACTAGCTAACTACGAGCAGTACTTC	CASSPGLANYEQYF
once	TRBJ2-7	TRBD2	TRBV6-1	TGTGCCAGCAGTGAATACCGGACTAGCACCTACGAGCAGTACTTC	CASSEYRTSTYEQYF
medium-sized	TRBJ1-2	NA	TRBV7-9	TGTGCCAGCAGCGCGAACCAGTGGAGGTATGGCTACACCTTC	CASSANQWRYGYTF
NA	TRBJ2-3	TRBD2	TRBV18	TGTGCCAGCTCACCACCAACTAGCGGGAGGGCCGTTGATACGCAGTATTTT	CASSPPTSGRAVDTQYF
NA	TRBJ1-2	TRBD1	TRBV5-1	TGCGCCAGCAGCTTGGAGGGGGCGCGGTATGGCTACACCTTC	CASSLEGARYGYTF
once	TRBJ2-4	TRBD2	TRBV5-6	TGTGCCAGCAGCTTAGCGGGGGGTCACATTCAGTACTTC	CASSLAGGHIQYF
NA	TRBJ2-7	NA	TRBV5-1	TGCGCCAGCAGCTCGAGGACTGGACTCGGATACGAGCAGTACTTC	CASSSRTGLGYEQYF
NA	TRBJ1-2	TRBD1	TRBV14	TGTGCCAGCAGCCAAGATGATGGGACAGAGAACGGCTACACCTTC	CASSQDDGTENGYTF
NA	TRBJ2-1	TRBD1	TRBV19	TGTGCCAGTAGTAATCCAGGGGGCTCCTACAATGAGCAGTTCTTC	CASSNPGGSYNEQFF
NA	TRBJ1-1	NA	TRBV29-1	TGCAGCGTTGAAGCTAACACTGAAGCTTTCTTT	CSVEANTEAFF
NA	TRBJ2-1	TRBD2	TRBV18	TGTGCCAGCTCACCAAGGACTAGCGGGGAGAATGAGCAGTTCTTC	CASSPRTSGENEQFF
NA	TRBJ1-3	NA	TRBV28	TGTGCCACCCTCACACGCTCTGGAAACACCATATATTTT	CATLTRSGNTIYF
NA	TRBJ2-5	NA	TRBV9	TGTGCCAGCAGTCCGGGAGACGGCGGCTGGGAGACCCAGTACTTC	CASSPGDGGWETQYF